This TCR beta chain was observed in a study of shared clonotypes between healthy human individuals. Notes on the study in general: A few donors shared around 5.2% of their naive CD4 clonotypes. Across subsets, estimated richness was generally greater for naive than for memory populations.

About this clone: Antigen specificity is unknown.

Clones were sequenced by immunoSEQ multiplex PCR, and TCRdb holds only the in-frame ones, with some missing. The sample holds over 1.5 million clones, around 98% seen once. The CDR3 has 15 amino acids. In germline, CDR1 is SEHNR, CDR2 FQNEAQ (reference sequence). J was trimmed by 1 base and V by 3 bases; bases with no gene match: 4. Sequencing was performed on naive CD4+ T cells sorted from blood. Sample subset: CD45RA+ positively selected. The source is a man aged 25-45 years in good health. V gene TRBV7-9 combines with J gene TRBJ2-5; 8 bases line up with TRBD1. The CDR3, as DNA: TGTGCCAGCAGCTTGGAGGGACAGGTCCAAGAGACCCAGTACTTC. Amino acid sequence: CASSLEGQVQETQYF.